A single sample gave rise to the 28 T cell receptor beta chains below, sequenced in a study of blood T cell repertoires in COVID-19. Sequencing used immunoSEQ multiplex PCR; TCRdb keeps in-frame clones, though not all of them. The table records some 200,000 clones, 75% to 90% of them present only once. What was sequenced was PBMCs or T cells enriched from blood (not recorded which). The receptors here all came from a woman younger than 45 who had recovered from COVID-19.

The chain has TRBV9 and TRBJ2-4; D call uncertain. Germline CDR1 is SGDLS and CDR2 is YYNGEE. The V end was cut by 1 base, the J end by 1 base, with 9 bases between. The CDR3 length is 15 residues. The CDR3, as DNA: TGTGCCAGCAGCGTAAACCTCGGGGCCAAAAACATTCAGTACTTC. This translates into CASSVNLGAKNIQYF.

The CDR3 nucleotides read TGTGCCAGTAGTATAGCCCAAACAGCGAACACTGAAGCTTTCTTT. Amino acid sequence: CASSIAQTANTEAFF. The chain has TRBV19 and TRBJ1-1; D gene unclear. Germline V gives CDR1 LNHDA, CDR2 SQIVND (reference sequence). V was pared by 1 base and J by 1 base, with 10 bases between. The CDR3 is 15 residues long.

This chain joins TRBV5-6 and TRBJ1-5; 8 bases line up with TRBD1. CDR1 and CDR2 from the germline V gene are SGHDT and YYEEEE. Losses at the gene ends were 0 bases for V and 6 bases for J; bases not matched to a gene: 11. This CDR3 has 17 residues. The CDR3 DNA follows: TGTGCCAGCAGCTTGGGCCCTGACAGGGGCGAAGGTCAGCCCCAGCATTTT. Translated, it gives CASSLGPDRGEGQPQHF.

The rearrangement uses TRBV7-8 and TRBJ1-5; D is unclear. The CDR3 length is 13 residues. The germline CDR1 and CDR2 sequences are SGHVS and FQNEAQ. V lost 3 bases to trimming and J lost 9 bases, with 12 bases between them. CDR3 amino acids: CASSLETEAPQHF. The CDR3 nucleotides read TGTGCCAGCAGCTTGGAAACGGAGGCGCCCCAGCATTTT.

This chain joins TRBV7-2 and TRBJ2-3; TRBD2 matches 9 bases. Germline loops: CDR1 SGHTA, CDR2 FQGNSA. The CDR3 consists of 16 residues. V was clipped by 2 bases and J by 5 bases; unmatched bases: 8. CDR3 DNA: TGTGCCAGCAGCTTAAACGGCGGGGGGGCGGGAGATACGCAGTATTTT. Residues: CASSLNGGGAGDTQYF.

This chain connects TRBV6-1 to TRBJ2-7, with TRBD2 as a possible D gene (5 bases). The V end was cut by 1 base, the J end by 1 base, with 11 bases between. This CDR3 comprises 15 residues. Germline assignment: CDR1 MNHNS and CDR2 SASEGT. CDR3 region: CASSEGPDSSYEQYF. The CDR3 region has the DNA TGTGCCAGCAGTGAAGGCCCGGACTCGTCCTACGAGCAGTACTTC.

The chain is built from TRBV19 and TRBJ1-2, with TRBD1 as a possible D gene (6 bases). Trimming shortened V by 7 bases and J by 4 bases, and 13 bases separated the two germline ends. Looked up from germline, CDR1 is LNHDA and CDR2 is SQIVND (reference sequence). The CDR3 is 13 residues long. CDR3 region: CASKDRLAYGYTF. CDR3 DNA sequence: TGTGCCAGTAAAGACAGGCTGGCCTATGGCTACACCTTC.

This clone has a single count. This chain joins TRBV15 and TRBJ1-5, with D unresolved. V was trimmed by 0 bases and J by 4 bases, leaving 13 bases between them. The CDR3 covers 16 residues. Looked up from germline, CDR1 is LNHNV and CDR2 is YYDKDF (reference sequence). The CDR3 sequence is CATSRDPRGLNQPQHF. The CDR3 DNA is TGTGCCACCAGCAGAGATCCTCGTGGGCTTAATCAGCCCCAGCATTTT.

CDR3 residues: CASSPRDRGNRYEQYF. In DNA, the CDR3 is TGTGCCAGCTCACCACGGGACAGGGGGAATCGGTACGAGCAGTACTTC. V is TRBV18 and J is TRBJ2-7; the match to TRBD1 covers 11 bases. Trimming removed 1 base from V and 4 bases from J; junction bases left unmatched: 6. This CDR3 has 16 residues. Per the germline V gene, CDR1 is KGHSH and CDR2 is LQKENI. The entire variable domain, with the rest obtained from reference TRBV18 and TRBJ2-7, is as follows: NAGVMQNPRHLVRRRGQEARLRCSPMKGHSHVYWYRQLPEEGLKFMVYLQKENIIDESGMPKERFSAEFPKEGPSILRIQQVVRGDSAAYFCASSPRDRGNRYEQYFGPGTRLTVT.

The chain links TRBV19 to TRBJ2-1; TRBD2 agrees at 7 bases. The CDR3 has 15 amino acids. Germline values: CDR1 LNHDA, CDR2 SQIVND (reference sequence). J was trimmed by 9 bases and V by 4 bases; bases with no gene match: 12. The CDR3 spells CASSTYREGWGEQFF. The DNA for the CDR3 is TGTGCCAGTAGTACTTATAGGGAGGGTTGGGGTGAGCAGTTCTTC.

This clone was counted a few times. This sequence joins TRBV13 and TRBJ2-1; TRBD1 might be the D (5 bases). V was clipped by 3 bases and J by 4 bases, with 7 bases between them. Germline V gene sequence: CDR1 PRHDT, CDR2 FYEKMQ (reference sequence). The CDR3 covers 13 residues. CDR3 residues: CASSLQGYNEQFF. CDR3 in DNA: TGTGCCAGCAGCTTGCAGGGTTACAATGAGCAGTTCTTC.

V gene TRBV5-4 combines with J gene TRBJ2-7; tentative D call: TRBD2 (6 bases). The V end was cut by 4 bases, the J end by 6 bases, with 20 bases between. Germline V gives CDR1 SGHNT, CDR2 YYREEE (reference sequence). This CDR3 is 15 amino acids long. In DNA form, the CDR3 reads TGTGCCAGCAGCGGCGCGGGGACCAGCTCTTCCGAGCAGTACTTC. Protein sequence: CASSGAGTSSSEQYF.

This chain uses TRBV19 with TRBJ1-1; TRBD1 might be the D (6 bases). V was trimmed by 10 bases and J by 0 bases, leaving 12 bases between them. The CDR3 is 13 residues long. Germline CDR1 and CDR2: LNHDA and SQIVND (reference sequence). The CDR3 DNA follows: TGTGCCACCTCGGGACATTTGAACACTGAAGCTTTCTTT. The encoded protein is CATSGHLNTEAFF.

In this sample, this clone turned up once. The V call is TRBV7-2, the J call TRBJ1-2; D unclear. V lost 1 base and J lost 0, with 3 bases in between. Germline CDR1 reads SGHTA; CDR2 reads FQGNSA. The CDR3 is made up of 13 amino acids. The CDR3 sequence: CASSLGPNYGYTF. The CDR3 DNA reads as TGTGCCAGCAGCTTAGGGCCTAACTATGGCTACACCTTC.

The chain uses TRBV27 and TRBJ2-3; TRBD1 agrees at 8 bases. V lost 1 base and J lost 4; bases outside the gene matches: 10. This CDR3 spans 17 amino acids. CDR1 is MNHEY, CDR2 SMNVEV, per germline (reference sequence). CDR3 in DNA: TGTGCCAGCAGTTTATGGCCGACAGGGGAAAGGCCAGATACGCAGTATTTT. Its protein is CASSLWPTGERPDTQYF.

V usage is TRBV7-3 and J usage is TRBJ2-5; TRBD1 is a possible D gene (5 bases). The CDR3 has 14 amino acids. CDR1 is SGHTA and CDR2 is FQGTGA in the germline V gene. The ends were cut back, 5 bases at V and 2 bases at J, with 12 bases in the middle. CDR3 residues: CASSQDREQETQYF. Written as DNA, the CDR3 is TGTGCCAGCAGCCAAGACAGAGAGCAAGAGACCCAGTACTTC.

The chain combines TRBV5-6 with TRBJ2-3, with a tentative D call TRBD1 (5 bases). Germline loops: CDR1 SGHDT, CDR2 YYEEEE. The CDR3 is 14 residues long. Trimming pared 0 bases from V and 3 bases from J, leaving 8 bases between. The CDR3: CASSLGGGTDTQYF. The CDR3 nucleotides read TGTGCCAGCAGCTTGGGGGGCGGAACAGATACGCAGTATTTT.

The chain uses TRBV7-2 and TRBJ1-2; possibly TRBD1 for D (5 bases). V was shortened by 5 bases and J by 8 bases, with 21 bases between the two germline ends. The CDR3 is 15 residues long. The V gene's germline CDR1 is SGHTA and CDR2 FQGNSA. The CDR3 DNA reads TGTGCCAGCAGCAAACCACAGGTTAGTAAATCGGGCTACACCTTC. Translating it yields CASSKPQVSKSGYTF.

This chain joins TRBV7-6 and TRBJ1-1, with 9 positions matching TRBD1. The CDR3 runs 16 residues. The J segment lost 5 bases and the V segment lost 2 bases, leaving 9 bases of the junction unmatched. Germline loops: CDR1 SGHVS, CDR2 FNYEAQ. The CDR3 bases are TGTGCCAGCAGCTTAAGAAGGACAGGGGAAGGGACTGAAGCTTTCTTT. Protein sequence: CASSLRRTGEGTEAFF.

The V call is TRBV14, the J call TRBJ1-1; a weak D match, TRBD1 (6 bases). V was pared by 0 bases and J by 10 bases, with 12 bases between. The CDR3 sequence is 13 residues long. The V gene's germline CDR1 is SGHDN and CDR2 FVKESK. Written as DNA, the CDR3 is TGTGCCAGCAGCCAAGACATTCGGGGGGCAGCTTTCTTT. Translation gives CASSQDIRGAAFF.

The V gene is TRBV27, the J gene TRBJ1-2; D may be TRBD1 (6 bases). Trimming shortened V by 6 bases and J by 4 bases, and 12 bases separated the two germline ends. Germline values: CDR1 MNHEY, CDR2 SMNVEV (reference sequence). The CDR3 runs to 13 residues. DNA of the CDR3: TGTGCCAGCAGCACAGGGCTGATCTATGGCTACACCTTC. Protein: CASSTGLIYGYTF.

The chain joins TRBV29-1 to TRBJ2-2, with D possibly being TRBD2 (7 bases). V lost 3 bases and J 6 bases, leaving 14 bases between the germline ends. This CDR3 spans 14 amino acids. Germline-derived CDR1 and CDR2 are SQVTM and ANQGSEA. The CDR3: CSVEVRGAAGELFF. CDR3 DNA: TGCAGCGTTGAGGTACGGGGGGCGGCCGGGGAGCTGTTTTTT.

The chain couples TRBV4-2 to TRBJ1-6; 8 bases are shared with TRBD1. The CDR3 runs 15 residues. The V gene end was trimmed by 1 base and the J gene end by 4 bases; junction bases not matched to a gene: 0. CDR1 is LGHNA, CDR2 YNFKEQ, per germline. The CDR3: CASSQGTGYNSPLHF. The CDR3 DNA reads TGTGCCAGCAGCCAAGGGACAGGGTATAATTCACCCCTCCACTTT.

The chain couples TRBV4-3 to TRBJ1-2; D is ambiguous. This CDR3 has 11 amino acids. V was pared by 8 bases and J by 3 bases, with 7 bases between. Germline lookup yields CDR1 LGHNA and CDR2 YSLEER. This CDR3 reads CASGSYYGYTF. CDR3 bases: TGCGCCAGCGGGAGTTACTATGGCTACACCTTC.

This rearrangement joins TRBV5-6 to TRBJ1-2; tentative D call: TRBD1 (5 bases). The V gene's germline CDR1 is SGHDT and CDR2 YYEEEE. The CDR3 has 16 amino acids. V dropped 2 bases and J dropped 4 bases, with 18 bases sitting between them. The CDR3 nucleotides read TGTGCCAGCAGCTTATACAGGACCGCTCGATCCTATGGCTACACCTTC. This encodes CASSLYRTARSYGYTF.

The sample holds one count of this clone. The rearrangement joins TRBV9 to TRBJ1-1, with TRBD1 as a possible D gene (5 bases). This CDR3 has 14 residues. Looked up from germline, CDR1 is SGDLS and CDR2 is YYNGEE. Trimming took off 3 bases at V and 7 bases at J, with 16 bases between the two ends. Written as DNA, the CDR3 is TGTGCCAGCAGCGCCAAAATTCAGGGTTATGAAGCTTTCTTT. It yields the protein CASSAKIQGYEAFF.

The CDR3 sequence: CATSRGGPYNEQFF. The CDR3 bases are TGTGCCACCAGTCGGGGGGGCCCGTACAATGAGCAGTTCTTC. The rearrangement links TRBV24-1 to TRBJ2-1, with TRBD2 matching over 8 bases. V gave up 6 bases and J gave up 4 bases; unmatched junction bases: 4. The CDR3 length is 14 residues. Germline CDR1 is KGHDR and CDR2 is SFDVKD.

The CDR3 protein is CASSGTGIQPQHF. The CDR3 nucleotides are TGTGCCAGCAGCGGGACAGGAATCCAGCCCCAGCATTTT. The V and J genes are TRBV6-2 or TRBV6-3 and TRBJ1-5; 8 nucleotides match TRBD1. This CDR3 is built from 13 residues. V was pared by 6 bases and J by 7 bases, with 5 bases of the junction left unmatched. CDR1 is MNHEY and CDR2 is SVGEGT in the germline V gene.